These T cell receptor beta chains were read from a single sample in a study of T-cell reconstitution after alpha-beta-depleted transplantation in children. TCRdb analysed the PCR reads with MiXCR anew, one entry per CDR3 protein. The sample lists fewer than 550,000 distinct CDR3 sequences; about an eighth were seen once. The material was PBMCs, mostly from graft donor cells, obtained 180 days after TCRalphabeta/CD19-depleted stem cell transplant. All receptors derive from a female patient aged 2 to 10 who had a stem cell transplant for aplastic anemia, so the T cells may come from the graft donor. Each CDR3 is given without its conserved first and last residue. D genes are given only for firm matches.

>TRBD1|TRBJ2-1|TRBV4-2
ASSPRTGRNEQF
>NA|TRBJ2-7|TRBV10-3
AISPTGREEQY
>TRBD2|TRBJ2-1|TRBV20-1
SARNSGRTYNEQF
>TRBD1|TRBJ1-5|TRBV24-1
ATSGTGGNQPQH
>NA|TRBJ2-1|TRBV6-2/TRBV6-3
ASSRTRGSYNEQF
>NA|TRBJ2-3|TRBV5-1
ASSLWQGMTDTQY
>NA|TRBJ2-2|TRBV24-1
ATSGIEGFNTGELF
>NA|TRBJ2-5|TRBV20-1
SARDTREWRETQY
>NA|TRBJ1-1|TRBV20-1
SARDAGYTEAF
>TRBD2|TRBJ2-1|TRBV2
ASRRIAGPSYNEQF
>NA|TRBJ2-5|TRBV28
ASSLLGRVEETQY
>TRBD1|TRBJ2-5|TRBV6-1
ASIPGTGDETQY
>TRBD2|TRBJ2-1|TRBV7-8
ASSLDRAGGHNEQF
>NA|TRBJ1-2|TRBV20-1
SAGWDTGGYT
>NA|TRBJ2-3|TRBV5-1
ASRLTAGGTDTQY
>NA|TRBJ2-7|TRBV3-1
ASSPRSAAGIPYEQY
>TRBD1|TRBJ1-2|TRBV24-1
ATSDRAGYT
>TRBD2|TRBJ2-3|TRBV18
ASSPRPSGLTDTQY
>TRBD1|TRBJ2-2|TRBV10-3
AISGTGTSPGELF
>NA|TRBJ2-3|TRBV7-2
ASKRTTSVDTQY
>TRBD1|TRBJ2-5|TRBV7-7
ASSQGQDQETQY
>TRBD1|TRBJ2-2|TRBV10-3
AITHTGDTGELF
>NA|TRBJ1-3|TRBV9
ASSVGNTATGNTIY
>NA|TRBJ1-6|TRBV10-3
AISESIQVRDSPLH
>NA|TRBJ1-5|TRBV20-1
SARDRARGGQPQH
>NA|TRBJ1-4|TRBV6-5
ASSQQGGKLF
>NA|TRBJ1-5|TRBV5-6
ASSLGQANQPQH
>TRBD1|TRBJ2-1|TRBV7-8
ASSPRMTGGWNEQF
>TRBD1|TRBJ1-1|TRBV29-1
SGDPWTGGVVNTEAF